Presented here are 21 T cell receptor beta chains from one specimen sequenced in a study of blood T cell repertoires in COVID-19. Repertoires were generated with immunoSEQ multiplex PCR, while TCRdb's copy carries only in-frame clones and drops some. The profile covers over 70,000 clones, with roughly 90% appearing a single time and 2.3% taken by the ten largest. The specimen sequenced was peripheral blood. The receptor source for this set is a human donor with active COVID-19. The donor label of this sample is uncertain.

The chain has TRBV19 and TRBJ1-4, with 11 bases lining up with TRBD1. Germline CDR1 reads LNHDA; CDR2 reads SQIVND (reference sequence). CDR3 size: 14 residues. With V trimmed by 7 bases and J by 8 bases, 6 bases remained unmatched. For the CDR3, the DNA is TGTGCCAGTACCCCGGACAGGGGGCAAGAAAAACTGTTTTTT. Translation: CASTPDRGQEKLFF.

Concerning this clone itself: A much larger clone lies one base from this, so it may be a read error. The sample has other DNA sequences that encode this CDR3 too. V and J are TRBV7-6 and TRBJ1-5; possible D gene TRBD1, 5 bases. Trimming pared 1 base from V and 5 bases from J, leaving 6 bases between. Germline V gives CDR1 SGHVS, CDR2 FNYEAQ. This CDR3 spans 13 amino acids. The CDR3 DNA reads TGTGCCAGCAGCTTAGGGGGGGATCAGCCCCAGCATTTT. Translated: CASSLGGDQPQHF.

The V gene is TRBV6-6, the J gene TRBJ2-7; TRBD2 matches 14 bases. Per germline, CDR1 MNHNY and CDR2 SVGAGI (reference sequence). The CDR3 is 13 residues long. V lost 4 bases, J lost 7 bases, and 0 bases stayed unmatched. The chain's CDR3 is CASSWTSGGEQYF. The CDR3 DNA sequence: TGTGCCAGCAGTTGGACTAGCGGGGGGGAGCAGTACTTC.

The chain has TRBV7-2 and TRBJ1-3; no definite D call. CDR3 length: 18 residues. CDR1 SGHTA and CDR2 FQGNSA come from the germline V gene. With 2 bases removed from V and 0 bases from J, the gap between germline ends came to 17 bases. The CDR3 region has the DNA TGTGCCAGCAGCTTAAAAAGGGTAGGGCGGGACTCTGGAAACACCATATATTTT. This translates into CASSLKRVGRDSGNTIYF.

V is TRBV3-1 (or the pseudogene TRBV3-2) and J is TRBJ2-2; TRBD2 aligns across 7 bases. The germline V gene has CDR1 LGHDT and CDR2 YNNKEL (reference sequence). The CDR3 has 17 amino acids. J lost 5 bases, V lost 7 bases, and 16 bases had no gene match. The CDR3 bases are TGTGCCAGCACCTCTCCGGGGGGTAGTAGATTGACCGGGGAGCTGTTTTTT. This codes for CASTSPGGSRLTGELFF.

The gene calls are TRBV5-1 and TRBJ2-1; a weak D match, TRBD2 (6 bases). The CDR3 extends over 18 amino acids. Per the germline V gene, CDR1 is SGHRS and CDR2 is YFSETQ. Trimming removed 5 bases at V and 8 bases at J, with 29 bases between. DNA of the CDR3: TGCGCCAGCAGGGATGTGGGTGCCGCGGGAACAACGGGCGATGAGCAGTTCTTC. Amino acid sequence: CASRDVGAAGTTGDEQFF. The full variable domain, its missing parts supplied by reference TRBV5-1 and TRBJ2-1, is KAGVTQTPRYLIKTRGQQVTLSCSPISGHRSVSWYQQTPGQGLQFLFEYFSETQRNKGNFPGRFSGRQFSNSRSEMNVSTLELGDSALYLCASRDVGAAGTTGDEQFFGPGTRLTVL.

The chain couples TRBV27 to TRBJ1-1; TRBD1 aligns across 9 bases. The CDR3 runs to 18 residues. V was clipped by 7 bases and J by 1 base; unmatched bases: 16. CDR1 and CDR2 (germline): MNHEY, SMNVEV (reference sequence). This chain's CDR3 is CASTRTGGDGRQNTEAFF. Here the CDR3 DNA reads TGTGCCAGCACCAGAACAGGGGGCGATGGCCGGCAGAACACTGAAGCTTTCTTT.

In this sample, this clone turned up once. The V call is TRBV24-1, the J call TRBJ1-5; no clear D. Germline CDR1 reads KGHDR; CDR2 reads SFDVKD. The CDR3 length is 12 residues. V gave up 6 bases and J gave up 4 bases, with 6 bases separating them. CDR3 in amino acids: CATSRDNQPQHF. In DNA, the CDR3 is TGTGCCACCAGTCGGGATAATCAGCCCCAGCATTTT.

The genes are TRBV4-3 and TRBJ1-4, with 9 bases matching TRBD1. Germline assignment: CDR1 LGHNA and CDR2 YSLEER. The CDR3 consists of 16 residues. J was trimmed by 8 bases and V by 0 bases; bases with no gene match: 7. The CDR3 nucleotides read TGCGCCAGCAGCCAAGACTGGGGACAGGGAGGGGAAAAACTGTTTTTT. It translates to CASSQDWGQGGEKLFF.

The chain combines TRBV13 with TRBJ1-1; 9 nucleotides match TRBD1. The CDR3 sequence is 15 residues long. CDR1 is PRHDT and CDR2 is FYEKMQ in the germline V gene (reference sequence). The ends lost 4 bases at V and 4 bases at J; junction bases unmatched: 7. The CDR3 DNA is TGTGCCAGCAGCTCGACAGGGGGGATGGGCACTGAAGCTTTCTTT. Its protein product is CASSSTGGMGTEAFF.

The rearrangement joins TRBV4-2 to TRBJ2-7; unclear D gene. With 0 bases removed from V and 1 base from J, the gap between germline ends came to 10 bases. CDR1 and CDR2 (germline): LGHNA, YNFKEQ. The length of the CDR3 is 15 residues. In DNA form, the CDR3 reads TGTGCCAGCAGCCAAGAATTGGCGGAATCCTACGAGCAGTACTTC. Translating gives CASSQELAESYEQYF.

The V call is TRBV6-4, the J call TRBJ2-7; D is ambiguous. CDR1 is MRHNA and CDR2 is SNTAGT in the germline V gene. The CDR3 consists of 13 residues. V dropped 3 bases and J dropped 2 bases, with 8 bases sitting between them. The CDR3 DNA is TGTGCCAGCAGTGATTTTCGGGCCTACGAGCAGTACTTC. Protein sequence: CASSDFRAYEQYF.

The genes are TRBV9 and TRBJ2-3, with 7 bases that match TRBD1. The trim removed 4 bases at V and 5 bases at J, leaving 4 bases unmatched. The CDR3 spans 13 residues. Germline V gene sequence: CDR1 SGDLS, CDR2 YYNGEE. Written as DNA, the CDR3 is TGTGCCAGCAGCAGGGGGCGCGAAGATACGCAGTATTTT. It translates to CASSRGREDTQYF.

The chain employs TRBV2 and TRBJ1-4, with a possible D match to TRBD1 (5 bases). With 3 bases removed from V and 4 bases from J, the gap between germline ends came to 12 bases. This CDR3 spans 15 amino acids. Germline CDR1 SNHLY, CDR2 FYNNEI. This CDR3 is CASSDPTGYNEKLFF. The CDR3 coding sequence is TGTGCCAGCAGTGACCCAACAGGATATAATGAAAAACTGTTTTTT. The whole variable domain, filled in from reference TRBV2 and TRBJ1-4, reads EPEVTQTPSHQVTQMGQEVILRCVPISNHLYFYWYRQILGQKVEFLVSFYNNEISEKSEIFDDQFSVERPDGSNFTLKIRSTKLEDSAMYFCASSDPTGYNEKLFFGSGTQLSVL.

There are many counts of this clone. The chain couples TRBV6-9 to TRBJ2-7, with TRBD2 as a possible D gene (7 bases). The CDR3 consists of 13 residues. The V end lost 6 bases, the J end lost 4 bases, and 13 bases lay between the germline ends. CDR1 is MNHGY and CDR2 is SVAAGI in the germline V gene. The CDR3 DNA reads TGTGCCAGCAGGGCAGGGAGGGGGTACGAGCAGTACTTC. Its translation is CASRAGRGYEQYF.

The chain uses TRBV7-8 and TRBJ1-5; D unclear. V was pared by 5 bases and J by 0 bases, with 8 bases between. CDR3 length: 14 amino acids. Per the germline V gene, CDR1 is SGHVS and CDR2 is FQNEAQ. For the CDR3, the DNA is TGTGCCAGCAGCCCCCATTTTAGCAATCAGCCCCAGCATTTT. Amino acids: CASSPHFSNQPQHF.

The chain recombines TRBV5-1 with TRBJ1-1; maybe TRBD1 (5 bases). Germline V lookup: CDR1 SGHRS, CDR2 YFSETQ. CDR3 size: 15 residues. Deletions cut 2 bases from V and 6 bases from J, with 17 bases between. The CDR3 loop is CASSFRSGDAAEAFF. The CDR3 coding sequence is TGCGCCAGCAGCTTTCGGTCGGGGGATGCGGCTGAAGCTTTCTTT.

The CDR3 protein is CASSFETPPGELFF. CDR3 in DNA: TGCGCCAGCAGCTTTGAAACACCCCCCGGGGAGCTGTTTTTT. The chain combines TRBV5-1 with TRBJ2-2; D not resolved. The CDR3 covers 14 residues. V was shortened by 2 bases and J by 6 bases, with 11 bases between the two germline ends. Germline loops: CDR1 SGHRS, CDR2 YFSETQ.

This chain uses TRBV5-6 with TRBJ2-3; 8 bases are a match to TRBD1. The CDR3 length is 14 residues. J lost 4 bases, V lost 6 bases, and 7 bases had no gene match. Germline-derived CDR1 and CDR2 are SGHDT and YYEEEE. The CDR3 protein is CASIPGGAADTQYF. CDR3 DNA sequence: TGTGCCAGCATCCCAGGGGGCGCGGCAGATACGCAGTATTTT.

CDR3 sequence: CASSTFTGGGTEAFF. The CDR3 nucleotides read TGTGCCAGCTCAACCTTTACAGGGGGTGGCACTGAAGCTTTCTTT. This rearrangement joins TRBV18 to TRBJ1-1, with TRBD1 matching 8 bases. The CDR3 is 15 residues long. The J segment lost 4 bases and the V segment lost 5 bases, leaving 9 bases of the junction unmatched. Germline CDR1 and CDR2: KGHSH and LQKENI.

CDR3 coding DNA: TGTGCCAGCAGTGTTGGACAGGACGGGGGCAATCAGCCCCAGCATTTT. Protein: CASSVGQDGGNQPQHF. This rearrangement joins TRBV28 to TRBJ1-5; TRBD1 agrees at 7 bases. The V gene end was trimmed by 5 bases and the J gene end by 2 bases; junction bases not matched to a gene: 9. The germline V gene encodes CDR1 MDHEN and CDR2 SYDVKM. The CDR3 loop spans 16 amino acids. The full variable domain, rest sourced from reference TRBV28 and TRBJ1-5, is DVKVTQSSRYLVKRTGEKVFLECVQDMDHENMFWYRQDPGLGLRLIYFSYDVKMKEKGDIPEGYSVSREKKERFSLILESASTNQTSMYLCASSVGQDGGNQPQHFGDGTRLSIL.